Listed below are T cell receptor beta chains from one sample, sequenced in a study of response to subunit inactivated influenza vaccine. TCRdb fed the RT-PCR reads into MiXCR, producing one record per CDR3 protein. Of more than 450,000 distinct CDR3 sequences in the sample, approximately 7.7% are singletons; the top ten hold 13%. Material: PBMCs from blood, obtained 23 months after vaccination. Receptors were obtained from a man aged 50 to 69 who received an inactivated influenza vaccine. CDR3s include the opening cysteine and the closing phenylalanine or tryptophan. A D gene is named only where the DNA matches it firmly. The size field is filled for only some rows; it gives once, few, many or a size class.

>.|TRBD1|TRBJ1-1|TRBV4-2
CASRGQMNTEAFF
TGTGCCAGCAGGGGACAGATGAACACTGAAGCTTTCTTT
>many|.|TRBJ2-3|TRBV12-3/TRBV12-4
CASRLDSRVDTQYF
TGTGCCAGCAGGCTCGACAGCAGGGTAGATACGCAGTATTTT
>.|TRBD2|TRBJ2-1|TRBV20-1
CSALGLARYNEQFF
TGCAGTGCTCTGGGACTAGCGAGGTACAATGAGCAGTTCTTC
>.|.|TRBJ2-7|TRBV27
CASSLGSGDSGPFEQYF
TGTGCCAGCAGTTTAGGGTCAGGAGACTCGGGCCCCTTCGAGCAGTACTTC
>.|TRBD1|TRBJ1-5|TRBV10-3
CASGTDNQPQHF
TGTGCCAGCGGGACAGACAATCAGCCCCAGCATTTT
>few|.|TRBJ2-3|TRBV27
CASSFLGEDTQYF
TGTGCCAGCAGTTTCTTGGGAGAAGATACGCAGTATTTT
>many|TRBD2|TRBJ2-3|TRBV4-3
CASSQSATSGRNTQYF
TGCGCCAGCAGCCAATCCGCGACTAGCGGGAGGAATACGCAGTATTTT
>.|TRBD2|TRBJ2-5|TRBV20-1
CSVERGRAQYF
TGCAGTGTGGAGCGGGGGAGGGCCCAGTACTTC
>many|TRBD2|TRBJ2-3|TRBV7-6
CASSLVLAGGLTDTQYF
TGTGCCAGCAGCTTAGTTCTAGCGGGAGGCCTCACAGATACGCAGTATTTT
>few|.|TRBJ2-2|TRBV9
CASSVPYSVIGVDDTGELFF
TGTGCCAGCAGCGTACCCTACTCGGTGATCGGGGTCGACGACACCGGGGAGCTGTTTTTT
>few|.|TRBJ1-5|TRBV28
CASSLWGRGSIRPQHF
TGTGCCAGCAGTTTATGGGGCAGGGGATCTATTCGGCCCCAGCATTTT
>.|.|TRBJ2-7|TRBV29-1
CSVEIRQTSSYEQYF
TGCAGCGTTGAAATTCGTCAGACGAGCTCCTACGAGCAGTACTTC
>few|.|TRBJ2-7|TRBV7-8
CASSDQEVQRYYEQYF
TGTGCCAGCAGCGACCAAGAGGTCCAGAGATACTACGAGCAGTACTTC
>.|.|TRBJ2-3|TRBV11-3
CASSAGRWGQSTDTQYF
TGTGCCAGCAGCGCCGGGAGGTGGGGGCAAAGCACAGATACGCAGTATTTT
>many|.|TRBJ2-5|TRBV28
CASSSRTESQETQYF
TGTGCCAGCAGTTCTCGGACAGAATCGCAAGAGACCCAGTACTTC
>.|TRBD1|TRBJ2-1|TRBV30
CAWSVHRGVANEQFF
TGTGCCTGGAGTGTACACAGGGGGGTAGCTAATGAGCAGTTCTTC
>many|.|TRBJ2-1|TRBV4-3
CASSQGLGNSNEQFF
TGCGCCAGCAGCCAAGGACTAGGAAACAGCAATGAGCAGTTCTTC
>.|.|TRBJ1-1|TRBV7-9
CASSPAQGPMNTEAFF
TGTGCCAGCAGCCCCGCCCAGGGGCCTATGAACACTGAAGCTTTCTTT
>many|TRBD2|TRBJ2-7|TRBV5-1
CASSFGSSGTYEQYF
TGCGCCAGCAGCTTCGGCAGTAGCGGGACCTACGAGCAGTACTTC
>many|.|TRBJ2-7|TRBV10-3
CAISEPVSYEQYF
TGTGCCATCAGTGAGCCGGTGTCCTACGAGCAGTACTTC
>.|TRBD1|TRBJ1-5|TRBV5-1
CASSSGTGLSNQPQHF
TGCGCCAGCAGTTCCGGGACAGGGTTGAGCAATCAGCCCCAGCATTTT
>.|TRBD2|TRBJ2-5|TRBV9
CASSVAGAGGPQETQYF
TGTGCCAGCAGCGTAGCTGGAGCGGGAGGGCCCCAAGAGACCCAGTACTTC
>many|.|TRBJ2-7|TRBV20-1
CSASPRGGWSYEQYF
TGCAGTGCTAGTCCGAGGGGGGGCTGGTCCTACGAGCAGTACTTC
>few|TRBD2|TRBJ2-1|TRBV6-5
CASSYSMGLAGGPFNEQFF
TGTGCCAGCAGTTACTCGATGGGACTAGCGGGGGGCCCCTTCAATGAGCAGTTCTTC
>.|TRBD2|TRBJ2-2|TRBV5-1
CASSFREANTGELFF
TGCGCCAGCAGCTTCCGGGAGGCGAACACCGGGGAGCTGTTTTTT
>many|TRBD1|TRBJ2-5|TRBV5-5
CASSWMGQAQETQYF
TGTGCCAGCAGCTGGATGGGACAGGCACAAGAGACCCAGTACTTC
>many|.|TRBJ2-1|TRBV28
CASSSQPGGAGVVDEQFF
TGTGCCAGCAGTTCCCAACCTGGCGGTGCAGGGGTGGTGGATGAGCAGTTCTTC
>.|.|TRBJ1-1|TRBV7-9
CASSSRGGGGAFF
TGTGCCAGCAGCTCAAGAGGGGGGGGTGGTGCTTTCTTT
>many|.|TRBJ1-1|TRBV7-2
CASSPQANTEAFF
TGTGCCAGCAGCCCGCAGGCGAACACTGAAGCTTTCTTT
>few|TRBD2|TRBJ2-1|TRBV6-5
CASSFPGLAGHEQFF
TGTGCCAGCAGTTTCCCGGGACTAGCGGGCCATGAGCAGTTCTTC
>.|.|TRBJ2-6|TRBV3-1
CASSQSGSGANVLTF
TGTGCCAGCAGCCAATCAGGCTCTGGGGCCAACGTCCTGACTTTC
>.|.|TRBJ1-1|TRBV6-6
CAGGDLNTEAFF
TGTGCCGGGGGCGATCTGAACACTGAAGCTTTCTTT
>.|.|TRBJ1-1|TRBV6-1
CASSDFLGSTEAFF
TGTGCCAGCAGTGACTTTCTGGGGAGCACTGAAGCTTTCTTT
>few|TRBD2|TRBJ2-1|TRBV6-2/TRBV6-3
CATSRGYNEQFF
TGTGCCACTTCGCGGGGGTACAATGAGCAGTTCTTC
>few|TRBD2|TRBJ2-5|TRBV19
CASSIRDYVQETQYF
TGTGCCAGTAGTATACGGGACTACGTCCAAGAGACCCAGTACTTC
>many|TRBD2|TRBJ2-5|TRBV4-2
CASSPSASGGQETQYF
TGTGCCAGCAGCCCGTCTGCTAGCGGGGGGCAAGAGACCCAGTACTTC
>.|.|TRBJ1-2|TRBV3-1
CASSQGLRHLYGYTF
TGTGCCAGCAGCCAAGGTCTGAGGCACCTCTATGGCTACACCTTC
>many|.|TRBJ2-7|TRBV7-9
CATSKGGHYEQYF
TGTGCCACCTCAAAGGGGGGGCACTACGAGCAGTACTTC
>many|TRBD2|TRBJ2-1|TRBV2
CASSVLSGTYNEQFF
TGTGCCAGCAGTGTACTTAGCGGGACCTACAATGAGCAGTTCTTC
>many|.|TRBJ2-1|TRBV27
CASSLGTRGNEQFF
TGTGCCAGCAGTCTAGGTACACGGGGCAATGAGCAGTTCTTC
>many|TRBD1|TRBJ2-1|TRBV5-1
CASSRLGQGTYNEQFF
TGCGCCAGCAGCCGGTTGGGACAGGGGACCTACAATGAGCAGTTCTTC